Below, 19 T cell receptor beta chains from the same sample are listed, as sequenced in a study of identifying expanded T cells in peripheral blood. This table comes from immunoSEQ multiplex PCR, and its TCRdb copy is limited to in-frame clones, with some not included. The profile shows 100,000 to 150,000 clones, about 86% of them singletons. The sequenced material came from blood. Receptors originate from a person between 18 and 69 years old in good health.

The J gene is TRBJ2-1, the V gene TRBV19, with 10 bases lining up with TRBD1. The CDR3 consists of 14 residues. Germline V gene sequence: CDR1 LNHDA, CDR2 SQIVND (reference sequence). Trimming removed 6 bases from V and 10 bases from J; junction bases left unmatched: 9. The CDR3 DNA is TGTGCCAGTAGCCACGGACAGGGGGTAGACGAGCAGTTCTTC. The encoded protein is CASSHGQGVDEQFF.

V and J are TRBV18 and TRBJ2-7, with D uncertain. Looked up from germline, CDR1 is KGHSH and CDR2 is LQKENI. Trimming took off 2 bases at V and 2 bases at J, with 4 bases between the two ends. The CDR3 extends over 12 amino acids. The CDR3 reads CASSPRAYEQYF. CDR3 sequence (DNA): TGTGCCAGCTCACCAAGGGCCTACGAGCAGTACTTC.

V and J are TRBV2 and TRBJ1-2; TRBD1 might be the D (6 bases). CDR3 length: 12 amino acids. Germline CDR1 and CDR2: SNHLY and FYNNEI. Between the trimmed V and J ends, which lost 8 bases and 3 bases, there was a span of 10 bases. For the CDR3, the DNA is TGTGCCAGCGATCGGACAGACTATGGCTACACCTTC. Translation: CASDRTDYGYTF.

The V gene is TRBV7-2, the J gene TRBJ1-3; D is unresolved. CDR3 size: 16 residues. The germline gives CDR1 SGHTA, CDR2 FQGNSA. Trimming shortened V by 2 bases and J by 0 bases, and 11 bases separated the two germline ends. CDR3 in DNA: TGTGCCAGCAGCTTAAATGTGGTTCGCTCTGGAAACACCATATATTTT. This codes for CASSLNVVRSGNTIYF. The full variable domain, in which reference TRBV7-2 and TRBJ1-3 provide the parts outside the CDR3, is GAGVSQSPSNKVTEKGKDVELRCDPISGHTALYWYRQSLGQGLEFLIYFQGNSAPDKSGLPSDRFSAERTGGSVSTLTIQRTQQEDSAVYLCASSLNVVRSGNTIYFGEGSWLTVV.

CDR3 residues: CASSLVTRADQETQYF. DNA for the CDR3: TGCGCCAGCAGCTTGGTGACCCGCGCGGACCAAGAGACCCAGTACTTC. The chain is built from TRBV5-1 and TRBJ2-5; no clear D. The germline V gene encodes CDR1 SGHRS and CDR2 YFSETQ. The CDR3 totals 16 residues. Between the trimmed V and J ends, which lost 0 bases and 0 bases, there was a span of 12 bases.

For this clone: At the DNA level, this CDR3 is encoded by other sequences in the same sample as well. The CDR3 loop is CASSLQGRGNTIYF. For the CDR3, the DNA is TGTGCCAGCAGTTTACAGGGGCGAGGAAACACCATATATTTT. The gene calls are TRBV28 and TRBJ1-3; perhaps TRBD1 as D (6 bases). V lost 2 bases, J lost 4 bases, and 9 bases lay in between. Germline V gene data show CDR1 as MDHEN and CDR2 as SYDVKM. CDR3 length equals 14 residues.

This clone appeared a few times. The chain employs TRBV4-3 and TRBJ1-1, with no clear D. V lost 1 base to trimming and J lost 2 bases, with 5 bases between them. This CDR3 region has 13 residues. Per the germline V gene, CDR1 is LGHNA and CDR2 is YSLEER. CDR3 loop: CASSQGANTEAFF. CDR3 nucleotides: TGCGCCAGCAGCCAAGGGGCTAACACTGAAGCTTTCTTT.

V is TRBV19 and J is TRBJ2-1; possibly TRBD1 for D (5 bases). Germline CDR1 is LNHDA and CDR2 is SQIVND (reference sequence). The CDR3 has 18 residues. V lost 5 bases, J lost 6 bases, and 26 bases lay in between. The CDR3 DNA reads TGTGCCAGTAGTGTCCCTCCGGGTAGGGCCAGGGCCTTCAATGAGCAGTTCTTC. Protein sequence: CASSVPPGRARAFNEQFF.

The J gene is TRBJ1-4, the V gene TRBV7-9, with D unresolved. The V end was cut by 5 bases, the J end by 8 bases, with 21 bases between. Germline V gene sequence: CDR1 SEHNR, CDR2 FQNEAQ (reference sequence). This CDR3 comprises 16 residues. The CDR3 nucleotides read TGTGCCAGCAGCCCCGAAGGTAAGGTTATGCACGAAAAACTGTTTTTT. Protein: CASSPEGKVMHEKLFF.

This chain joins TRBV18 and TRBJ1-5; no firm D call. CDR1 KGHSH and CDR2 LQKENI come from the germline V gene. The CDR3 has 15 amino acids. The ends were cut back, 4 bases at V and 1 base at J, with 11 bases in the middle. The CDR3 is CASSQQSASNQPQHF. The CDR3 DNA reads as TGTGCCAGCTCACAACAGTCTGCGAGCAATCAGCCCCAGCATTTT.

The gene calls are TRBV7-8 and TRBJ2-5; D is unresolved. This CDR3 region has 15 residues. Germline CDR1 SGHVS, CDR2 FQNEAQ. The V and J ends lost 6 bases and 2 bases respectively, with 16 bases between them. This CDR3 is CASRSTEISQETQYF. CDR3 nucleotides: TGTGCCAGCAGGTCCACGGAGATATCTCAAGAGACCCAGTACTTC.

The rearrangement uses TRBV4-1 and TRBJ2-3, with D uncertain. Germline V gene sequence: CDR1 MGHRA, CDR2 YSYEKL. Trimming shortened V by 4 bases and J by 4 bases, and 6 bases separated the two germline ends. The CDR3 has 12 residues. The CDR3 nucleotides read TGCGCCAGCAGCCTACGGGCAGATACGCAGTATTTT. It is translated as CASSLRADTQYF.

The V gene is TRBV5-6, the J gene TRBJ1-1; no clear D gene. Germline V gene sequence: CDR1 SGHDT, CDR2 YYEEEE. This CDR3 has 14 amino acids. V dropped 0 bases and J dropped 1 base, with 7 bases sitting between them. In DNA, the CDR3 is TGTGCCAGCAGCTTGGTTTCGGGGAACACTGAAGCTTTCTTT. This codes for CASSLVSGNTEAFF.

The rearrangement uses TRBV7-9 and TRBJ2-7; 10 bases map to TRBD1. The CDR3 runs 16 residues. The V gene end was trimmed by 0 bases and the J gene end by 4 bases; junction bases not matched to a gene: 6. CDR1 and CDR2 (germline): SEHNR, FQNEAQ (reference sequence). CDR3 sequence (DNA): TGTGCCAGCAGCTTAGCTAAGACAGGGGGCATTTACGAGCAGTACTTC. It encodes CASSLAKTGGIYEQYF.

The chain combines TRBV4-2 with TRBJ2-2; 10 nucleotides agree with TRBD1. The germline V gene has CDR1 LGHNA and CDR2 YNFKEQ. Trimming cost V 1 base and J 7 bases; bases outside gene matches: 6. CDR3 size: 16 residues. The CDR3 loop reads CASSQGQGAINGELFF. CDR3 nucleotides: TGTGCCAGCAGCCAAGGACAGGGGGCAATAAACGGGGAGCTGTTTTTT.

J is TRBJ2-7 and V is TRBV5-1; possibly TRBD1 for D (6 bases). The CDR3 is 15 amino acids. V was pared by 4 bases and J by 1 base, with 15 bases between. CDR1 and CDR2 (germline): SGHRS, YFSETQ. CDR3 protein: CASSDGQGPSYEQYF. CDR3 nucleotide sequence: TGCGCCAGCAGCGATGGTCAGGGGCCGTCCTACGAGCAGTACTTC.

V and J are TRBV27 and TRBJ2-3; TRBD2 is a possible D gene (6 bases). V gave up 2 bases and J gave up 5 bases, with 14 bases separating them. Germline V gene data show CDR1 as MNHEY and CDR2 as SMNVEV (reference sequence). This CDR3 has 15 amino acids. The CDR3 is CASSLGRDGLDTQYF. The CDR3 DNA sequence: TGTGCCAGCAGTTTAGGGCGGGATGGTTTAGATACGCAGTATTTT.

The chain carries TRBV7-9 and TRBJ2-6, with 9 bases fitting TRBD1. The junction had 5 bases not matched to a gene; V was cut back by 5 bases and J by 0 bases. Germline V gene lookup returns CDR1 SEHNR and CDR2 FQNEAQ (reference sequence). This CDR3 contains 17 residues. The CDR3 loop reads CASSKGTGSSGANVLTF. The CDR3 coding sequence is TGTGCCAGCAGCAAAGGGACAGGGAGCTCTGGGGCCAACGTCCTGACTTTC.

The chain links TRBV2 to TRBJ2-7; D not certain. The V and J ends lost 2 bases and 0 bases respectively, with 11 bases between them. Germline CDR1 is SNHLY and CDR2 is FYNNEI. The CDR3 sequence is 15 residues long. The CDR3 DNA reads as TGTGCCAGCAGTGAACGACGCAGAGTCTCCTACGAGCAGTACTTC. It specifies CASSERRRVSYEQYF. The variable domain in full, completed from reference TRBV2 and TRBJ2-7, reads EPEVTQTPSHQVTQMGQEVILRCVPISNHLYFYWYRQILGQKVEFLVSFYNNEISEKSEIFDDQFSVERPDGSNFTLKIRSTKLEDSAMYFCASSERRRVSYEQYFGPGTRLTVT.